This T cell receptor (beta chain) was profiled in a study of blood T cells in healthy people across ages. Then a second PCR, running about 6 to 11 cycles, was carried out with a sample-barcoded 5' primer and a J-beta primer mix. TCRdb recomputed calls from the 5' RACE reads with MiXCR, one row per CDR3 protein. The data hold about 1.4 million distinct CDR3 sequences, with approximately 60% observed a single time. Germline V gene sequence: CDR1 SGHAT, CDR2 FQDESV (reference sequence). J lost 5 bases, V lost 2 bases, and 11 bases had no gene match. This CDR3 comprises 16 residues. The source of this sequence is a man in his late teens or twenties in good health. This rearrangement joins TRBV11-1 to TRBJ2-7; TRBD2 aligns across 8 bases. The sequenced sample consisted of blood. This CDR3 is CASSLPSGTRVHEQYF. The CDR3 region has the DNA TGTGCCAGCAGCTTACCGTCCGGGACTAGGGTTCACGAGCAGTACTTC.